This entry describes one TCR beta chain. Its antigen is still unknown. TCRdb re-analysed the reads in MiXCR, keeping a single row per CDR3 protein. The table lists approximately 300,000 distinct CDR3 sequences, 25% to 30% of them singletons. This entry is derived from a study of T cell repertoires in cytomegalovirus infection. Looking at the study overall: Indications came from public TCR beta signatures; they pointed to CMV infection and to a matching HLA type.

Study findings and constraints: Based on cumulative public TCR beta family frequency, carriers of CMV plus the relevant HLA were identified.

The CDR3 length is 13 residues. CDR1 is SGHVS and CDR2 is FNYEAQ in the germline V gene. Trimming shortened V by 3 bases and J by 7 bases, and 10 bases separated the two germline ends. The sequence was collected from a human donor in good health (CMV status not recorded). Some clones in this sample may be carry-over from other donors' samples. The sample consisted of cultured PBMCs, taken from culture after CMV antigen stimulation. The chain is built from TRBV7-6 and TRBJ2-1, with D unresolved. The CDR3 nucleotides read TGTGCCAGCAGCTTTACGGCCCAAAATGAGCAGTTCTTC. Translating it yields CASSFTAQNEQFF.